This passage covers 3 T cell receptor beta chains from one sample sequenced in a study of blood T cell repertoires in COVID-19. Profiling relied on immunoSEQ multiplex PCR, and the TCRdb table lists in-frame clones only, not all of them. The table shows fewer than 250,000 clones, with around four fifths occurring only once. The sequenced sample consisted of peripheral blood. These receptors all come from a woman between 45 and 65 years old with acute or convalescent COVID-19.

The chain carries TRBV10-3 and TRBJ2-5, with TRBD1 matching over 9 bases. Germline V gene data show CDR1 as ENHRY and CDR2 as SYGVKD. The CDR3 is 15 amino acids. With 6 bases clipped from V and 4 bases from J, the junction kept 9 bases outside the gene matches. CDR3 nucleotide sequence: TGTGCCATCAGACGGGACAGGGTGGATTTAGAGACCCAGTACTTC. Protein sequence: CAIRRDRVDLETQYF.

The chain recombines TRBV2 with TRBJ2-7; D may be TRBD1 (5 bases). Per germline, CDR1 SNHLY and CDR2 FYNNEI. V dropped 1 base and J dropped 6 bases, with 16 bases sitting between them. The CDR3 is made up of 15 amino acids. CDR3 amino acids: CASSEGGGYLAEQYF. The CDR3 DNA sequence: TGTGCCAGCAGTGAAGGGGGCGGATATCTCGCCGAGCAGTACTTC.

This clone was recorded only once. The gene calls are TRBV24-1 and TRBJ1-2; 7 bases line up with TRBD1. CDR3 size: 15 residues. The germline gives CDR1 KGHDR, CDR2 SFDVKD. J lost 1 base, V lost 3 bases, and 4 bases had no gene match. The CDR3 coding sequence is TGTGCCACCAGTGATCCGGGACAGCGTAACTATGGCTACACCTTC. It yields the protein CATSDPGQRNYGYTF.